This T cell receptor (beta chain) was captured by sequencing in a study of blood T cell repertoires in COVID-19. Across the study: The study drew acute and convalescent COVID-19 samples from the United States, Italy and Spain. PBMCs, B-cell-depleted T cells, or T cells were the source of the cDNA or gDNA that made up the material.

CDR1 and CDR2 from the germline V gene are LNHDA and SQIVND (reference sequence). V lost 0 bases and J lost 7, with 7 bases in between. The CDR3 is 13 residues long. Original data processing: Quantification of nucleated cells was approximated via reference gene primer amplification. Using immunoSEQ multiplex PCR, the repertoire was profiled, and TCRdb retains in-frame clones only, with some absent. From that table come the V and J calls and clone size; the DNA was used to work out D and trimming. The data contain 45,000 to 55,000 clones, 88% of them singletons. The chain joins TRBV19 to TRBJ1-5; D is undetermined. Material for sequencing was peripheral blood. The receptor was isolated from a human donor in a cohort sampled during active COVID-19. CDR3 sequence reads: CASSIESGQPQHF. DNA for the CDR3: TGTGCCAGTAGTATAGAGAGCGGACAGCCCCAGCATTTT. Supplemented by reference TRBV19 and TRBJ1-5, the full variable domain reads DGGITQSPKYLFRKEGQNVTLSCEQNLNHDAMYWYRQDPGQGLRLIYYSQIVNDFQKGDIAEGYSVSREKKESFPLTVTSAQKNPTAFYLCASSIESGQPQHFGDGTRLSIL.